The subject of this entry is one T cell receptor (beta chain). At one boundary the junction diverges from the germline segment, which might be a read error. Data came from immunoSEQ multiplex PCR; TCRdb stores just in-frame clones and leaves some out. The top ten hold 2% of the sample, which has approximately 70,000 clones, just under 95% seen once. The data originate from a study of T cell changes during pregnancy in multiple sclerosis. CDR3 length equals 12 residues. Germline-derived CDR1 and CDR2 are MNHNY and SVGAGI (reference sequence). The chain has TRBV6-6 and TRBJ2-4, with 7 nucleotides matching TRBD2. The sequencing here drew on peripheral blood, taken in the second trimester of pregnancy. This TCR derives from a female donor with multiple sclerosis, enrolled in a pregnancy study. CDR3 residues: CASATSEVIKHF. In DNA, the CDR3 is TGTGCCAGCGCAACTAGCGAGGTGATCAAACACTTC.